Listed below are T cell receptor beta chains from one sample, sequenced in a study of blood T cell repertoires in COVID-19. Measured with immunoSEQ multiplex PCR; TCRdb has only the in-frame clones, and not every one. The sample comprises roughly 57,000 clones, 90% of which are singletons, and more than 15% rests with the top ten. The material sequenced was peripheral blood. These receptors were obtained from an elderly man with acute or convalescent COVID-19. The CDR3 runs from the conserved cysteine through the conserved F or W. Fields, in order: V gene, CDR3 protein.

v_call: TRBV6-5
cdr3_aa: CASSPGTASAEQFF

v_call: TRBV24-1
cdr3_aa: CATSGTGKDTIYF

v_call: TRBV10-3
cdr3_aa: CAISVSGTGQETQYF

v_call: TRBV2
cdr3_aa: CASSATYEAFF

v_call: TRBV9
cdr3_aa: CASSPTPRGPGGYTF

v_call: TRBV2
cdr3_aa: CASRPPAGSSYNSPLHF

v_call: TRBV4-1
cdr3_aa: CASSPTVLTEAFF

v_call: TRBV2
cdr3_aa: CASSEQRGGGDTQYF

v_call: TRBV23-1
cdr3_aa: CASSRPLEQFF

v_call: TRBV5-1
cdr3_aa: CASSLGGEGEKLFF

v_call: TRBV27
cdr3_aa: CASSPRKAGAINSPLHF

v_call: TRBV7-9
cdr3_aa: CASSMGTEHNQPQHF

v_call: TRBV18
cdr3_aa: CASSAPGPPSGANVLTF

v_call: TRBV18
cdr3_aa: CASSPKGLDEQYF

v_call: TRBV5-1
cdr3_aa: CASSLRPQGSSGNTIYF

v_call: TRBV9
cdr3_aa: CASSLGQGGTDTQYF

v_call: TRBV9
cdr3_aa: CASSPGGGADTQYF

v_call: TRBV7-2
cdr3_aa: CASSPSDRSQGYTF

v_call: TRBV5-1
cdr3_aa: CASSLRPGSNQPQHF

v_call: TRBV5-1
cdr3_aa: CASSLYLPGGVYNEQFF

v_call: TRBV12-3/TRBV12-4
cdr3_aa: CASSLGQGTEAFF

v_call: TRBV21-1
cdr3_aa: CASSPRDRGYEQYF

v_call: TRBV4-2
cdr3_aa: CASSQDDRFGEQFF

v_call: TRBV7-9
cdr3_aa: CASSSGGGSSPLHF

v_call: TRBV7-6
cdr3_aa: CASSLGGSMGTDTQYF

v_call: TRBV6-5
cdr3_aa: CATTRGSGANVLTF

v_call: TRBV30
cdr3_aa: CAWSTGRGEEETQYF

v_call: TRBV15
cdr3_aa: CATSNRDYYSNQPQHF

v_call: TRBV10-3
cdr3_aa: CAISESGRLDEQFF

v_call: TRBV9
cdr3_aa: CASSGDSRSQQFF

v_call: TRBV11-2
cdr3_aa: CASSLVGLAEEQFF

v_call: TRBV20-1
cdr3_aa: CSKQRNTEAFF

v_call: TRBV7-8
cdr3_aa: CASSLGDRGQETQYF

v_call: TRBV19
cdr3_aa: CASSVGQDPRNEQFF

v_call: TRBV20-1
cdr3_aa: CSADSNSPLHF

v_call: TRBV6-5
cdr3_aa: CASGRDRGRMDTQYF

v_call: TRBV30
cdr3_aa: CAGRGTGSIYEQYF

v_call: TRBV5-5
cdr3_aa: CASSLGGSSSYNEQFF

v_call: TRBV7-2
cdr3_aa: CASSLTPAGGQGTQYF

v_call: TRBV7-2
cdr3_aa: CASSLGAPNQPQHF

v_call: TRBV5-1
cdr3_aa: CASSLDRVGSPLHF

v_call: TRBV7-9
cdr3_aa: CASSRGGAMNTEAFF